This TCR beta chain was recorded in a study of cytomegalovirus exposure and HLA in healthy donors. Amplification used 60 Vbeta primers and 13 Jbeta primers. The data were produced by immunoSEQ multiplex PCR, yet TCRdb's version contains in-frame clones alone and is incomplete. The sample carries some 200,000 clones, around 86% recorded once. As regards this clone: Its antigen is not identified.

General study findings and limits: In an earlier analysis, in 620 or so donors, most V segments appeared productive either ~90% or ~30% of the time.

The CDR3 is 14 amino acids. Per germline, CDR1 MNHEY and CDR2 SMNVEV (reference sequence). V shed 6 bases and J shed 4 bases, with 13 bases lying between them. This chain joins TRBV27 and TRBJ1-3; D ambiguous. The TCR sequence derives from a woman aged 18-30 years in good health and CMV-seronegative. The sequenced sample was PBMCs. This CDR3 is CASSPYDGGNTIYF. CDR3 DNA sequence: TGTGCCAGCAGCCCATACGACGGGGGAAACACCATATATTTT.